The next 20 T cell receptor beta chains were all read from a single sample in a study of identical twins. TCRdb re-called the 5' RACE reads through MiXCR, storing one row per CDR3 protein. The sample has some 710,000 distinct CDR3 sequences; roughly 6% are singletons. The sequencing input was naive T cells sorted from blood. These receptors all stem from a young man in good health.

This clonotype was detected ten times or more. V usage is TRBV29-1 and J usage is TRBJ2-6; D possibly corresponds to TRBD1 (5 bases). Germline assignment: CDR1 SQVTM and CDR2 ANQGSEA. The V and J ends lost 2 bases and 0 bases respectively, with 20 bases between them. The CDR3 contains 19 residues. The CDR3 spells CSVEFLLGAGPSGANVLTF. The CDR3 nucleotides are TGCAGCGTTGAATTCCTCCTTGGGGCCGGACCCTCTGGGGCCAACGTCCTGACTTTC.

A few counts support this clonotype. This rearrangement joins TRBV28 to TRBJ1-3; D may be TRBD1 (5 bases). V gave up 7 bases and J gave up 2 bases, with 12 bases separating them. The CDR3 has 14 amino acids. Germline assignment: CDR1 MDHEN and CDR2 SYDVKM. DNA of the CDR3: TGTGCCAGCAACCCTGGAGGGGCTGGAAACACCATATATTTT. Its protein product is CASNPGGAGNTIYF.

The sample holds many counts of this clonotype. The J gene is TRBJ2-1, the V gene TRBV12-3 or TRBV12-4, with D hard to call. Trimming took off 3 bases at V and 8 bases at J, with 5 bases between the two ends. CDR3 length equals 11 residues. The chain's CDR3 is CASSFLDEQFF. CDR3 DNA sequence: TGTGCCAGCAGTTTCTTGGATGAGCAGTTCTTC.

In nucleotides, the CDR3 is TGTGCCAGCAGTTTAAGAGACAACTCCTACGAGCAGTACTTC. Protein product: CASSLRDNSYEQYF. The chain recombines TRBV27 with TRBJ2-7; D remains ambiguous. Trimming shortened V by 2 bases and J by 0 bases, and 8 bases separated the two germline ends. This CDR3 has 14 amino acids. CDR1 MNHEY and CDR2 SMNVEV come from the germline V gene (reference sequence).

This clonotype was counted between two and nine times. V usage is TRBV21-1 and J usage is TRBJ1-1; the table assigns TRBD1, which was not confirmed against the DNA. TRBV21-1 is described as a pseudogene. The length of the CDR3 is 15 residues. Written as DNA, the CDR3 is TGTGCCAGCAGCCACGGGGCAGGGGACTACACTGAAGCTTTCTTT. Amino acids: CASSHGAGDYTEAFF.

This clonotype turned up a few times. The chain is built from TRBV6-1 and TRBJ2-2; D is possibly TRBD1 (7 bases). The CDR3 consists of 15 residues. CDR1 MNHNS and CDR2 SASEGT come from the germline V gene. Trimming took 2 bases from V and 7 from J, leaving 14 bases between them. The chain's CDR3 is CASSESSRGDGELFF. The CDR3, as DNA: TGTGCCAGCAGTGAATCCAGCAGGGGGGACGGGGAGCTGTTTTTT.

The CDR3 coding sequence is TGCAGTGCTAGAAGGACGTGGCGGGAGGGCTGGGAGACCCAGTACTTC. Amino acids: CSARRTWREGWETQYF. The chain links TRBV20-1 to TRBJ2-5, with 9 bases that match TRBD2. The CDR3 is 16 residues long. The V gene end was trimmed by 2 bases and the J gene end by 5 bases; junction bases not matched to a gene: 12. The germline CDR1 and CDR2 sequences are DFQATT and SNEGSKA (reference sequence).

This clonotype was seen a handful of times. The chain carries TRBV20-1 and TRBJ2-6; a possible D gene is TRBD1 (5 bases). CDR1 DFQATT and CDR2 SNEGSKA come from the germline V gene (reference sequence). This CDR3 region has 15 residues. V was shortened by 1 base and J by 3 bases, with 10 bases between the two germline ends. In DNA form, the CDR3 reads TGCAGTGCTAGAGTCCCCAGGGATGGGGCCAACGTCCTGACTTTC. Encoded protein: CSARVPRDGANVLTF.

This clonotype was observed a handful of times. This rearrangement joins TRBV11-2 to TRBJ2-3, with D perhaps TRBD1 or TRBD2 (5 bases each). The ends were cut back, 5 bases at V and 9 bases at J, with 15 bases in the middle. In germline, CDR1 is SGHAT, CDR2 FQNNGV. The CDR3 length is 13 residues. The CDR3 nucleotides are TGTGCCAGCAGCCATAGAGTCCGGGACACGCAGTATTTT. Translated: CASSHRVRDTQYF. Supplemented by reference TRBV11-2 and TRBJ2-3, the full variable domain reads EAGVAQSPRYKIIEKRQSVAFWCNPISGHATLYWYQQILGQGPKLLIQFQNNGVVDDSQLPKDRFSAERLKGVDSTLKIQPAKLEDSAVYLCASSHRVRDTQYFGPGTRLTVL.

There are many counts of this clonotype. The chain is built from TRBV20-1 and TRBJ1-5; the match to TRBD1 covers 8 bases. V dropped 6 bases and J dropped 3; count of bases not matched to a gene: 7. The CDR3 length is 14 residues. Germline V lookup: CDR1 DFQATT, CDR2 SNEGSKA (reference sequence). CDR3 coding DNA: TGCAGTGCCACGACAGGGGCGAACAATCAGCCCCAGCATTTT. Amino acid sequence: CSATTGANNQPQHF.

The rearrangement joins TRBV3-1 to TRBJ2-2, with D uncertain. Germline loops: CDR1 LGHDT, CDR2 YNNKEL (reference sequence). The V end lost 3 bases, the J end lost 7 bases, and 18 bases lay between the germline ends. This CDR3 is 16 amino acids long. In DNA form, the CDR3 reads TGTGCCAGCAGCCACTTATCCGCGGCGTGGGGCGGGGAGCTGTTTTTT. This codes for CASSHLSAAWGGELFF.

This clonotype came up a few times. The chain has TRBV12-3 or TRBV12-4 and TRBJ2-7; the D is unclear. There are 13 residues in the CDR3. The ends were cut back, 5 bases at V and 7 bases at J, with 15 bases in the middle. CDR3 nucleotides: TGTGCCAGCAGTACCGGCCCGGCGCGAGAGCAGTACGTC. This encodes CASSTGPAREQYV.

This clonotype was seen ten or more times. This chain links TRBV5-8 with TRBJ1-3; possible D gene TRBD1, 6 bases. Germline V gives CDR1 SGHTS, CDR2 YDEGEE. Trimming left V 4 bases short and J 1 base short, with 12 bases between. The CDR3 consists of 15 residues. The DNA for the CDR3 is TGTGCCAGCAGCCCAGGGGACATTTCTGGAAACACCATATATTTT. Protein: CASSPGDISGNTIYF.

This chain uses TRBV20-1 with TRBJ1-2; no definite D call. V lost 1 base to trimming and J lost 8 bases, with 11 bases between them. The CDR3 covers 12 residues. The germline CDR1 and CDR2 sequences are DFQATT and SNEGSKA (reference sequence). The CDR3 sequence: CSARAPGGGYTF. The CDR3 DNA reads as TGCAGTGCTAGAGCACCGGGTGGGGGCTACACCTTC.

The rearrangement uses TRBV5-1 and TRBJ2-7; 14 bases fit TRBD2. CDR1 and CDR2 from the germline V gene are SGHRS and YFSETQ. V shed 7 bases and J 7 bases; nucleotides not matched to a gene: 13. The CDR3 spans 16 residues. CDR3 amino acids: CASSPGGLAGVGEQYV. The CDR3 bases are TGCGCCAGCTCGCCCGGGGGACTAGCGGGAGTGGGTGAGCAGTACGTC.

This clonotype was seen more than once but under ten times. This chain uses TRBV7-8 with TRBJ1-2; the match to TRBD1 covers 9 bases. CDR1 and CDR2 from the germline V gene are SGHVS and FQNEAQ. The CDR3 spans 18 residues. The J segment lost 6 bases and the V segment lost 1 base, leaving 15 bases of the junction unmatched. CDR3 coding DNA: TGTGCCAGCAGCTTAGGGGGGACAGGGACCTATGGCTTGGATGGCTACACCTTC. This sequence encodes CASSLGGTGTYGLDGYTF. Full variable domain (missing parts from reference TRBV7-8 and TRBJ1-2): GAGVSQSPRYKVAKRGQDVALRCDPISGHVSLFWYQQALGQGPEFLTYFQNEAQLDKSGLPSDRFFAERPEGSVSTLKIQRTQQEDSAVYLCASSLGGTGTYGLDGYTFGSGTRLTVV.

V and J are TRBV6-5 and TRBJ2-5; D is uncertain. V lost 2 bases, J lost 5 bases, and 12 bases lay in between. The V gene's germline CDR1 is MNHEY and CDR2 SVGAGI. CDR3 length equals 14 residues. Written as DNA, the CDR3 is TGTGCCAGCAGTTACGATACCCCCCCGGAGACCCAGTACTTC. Translated, it gives CASSYDTPPETQYF.

In this sample, this clonotype turned up many times. The chain recombines TRBV6-5 with TRBJ2-1; D may be TRBD2 (5 bases). The CDR3 is 17 residues long. The ends were cut back, 0 bases at V and 3 bases at J, with 15 bases in the middle. Germline values: CDR1 MNHEY, CDR2 SVGAGI. The CDR3 sequence is CASSYSTSGWVYNEQFF. The CDR3 coding sequence is TGTGCCAGCAGTTACTCGACGTCGGGGTGGGTCTACAATGAGCAGTTCTTC.

In this sample, this clonotype turned up many times. V usage is TRBV7-8 and J usage is TRBJ1-4, with D perhaps matching TRBD1 (6 bases). The germline V gene encodes CDR1 SGHVS and CDR2 FQNEAQ. V lost 1 base and J lost 8, with 20 bases in between. This CDR3 has 17 residues. The CDR3 nucleotides are TGTGCCAGCAGCTTAGTCCCTAAGGACAGACACTCAGAAAAACTGTTTTTT. As protein: CASSLVPKDRHSEKLFF.

Ten or more counts support this clonotype. This chain links TRBV15 with TRBJ1-5; unclear D gene. The CDR3 has 14 residues. CDR1 and CDR2 (germline): LNHNV, YYDKDF (reference sequence). Trimming removed 6 bases at V and 0 bases at J, with 9 bases between. CDR3 region: CATSRRDSNQPQHF. CDR3 DNA sequence: TGTGCCACCAGTCGTCGGGATAGCAATCAGCCCCAGCATTTT.